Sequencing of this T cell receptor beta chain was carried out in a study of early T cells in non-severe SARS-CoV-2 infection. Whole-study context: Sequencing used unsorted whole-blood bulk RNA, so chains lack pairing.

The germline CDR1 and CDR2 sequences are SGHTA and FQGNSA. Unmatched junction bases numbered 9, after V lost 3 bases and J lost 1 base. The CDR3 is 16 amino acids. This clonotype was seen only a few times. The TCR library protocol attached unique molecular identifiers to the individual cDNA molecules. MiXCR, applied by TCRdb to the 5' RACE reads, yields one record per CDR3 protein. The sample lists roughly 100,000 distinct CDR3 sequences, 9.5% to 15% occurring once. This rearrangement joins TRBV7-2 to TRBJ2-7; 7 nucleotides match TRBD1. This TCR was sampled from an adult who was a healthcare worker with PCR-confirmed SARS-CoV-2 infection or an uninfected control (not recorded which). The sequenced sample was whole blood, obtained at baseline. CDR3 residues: CASSFPRDSKSYEQYF. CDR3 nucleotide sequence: TGTGCCAGCAGCTTCCCCCGGGACAGTAAATCCTACGAGCAGTACTTC.